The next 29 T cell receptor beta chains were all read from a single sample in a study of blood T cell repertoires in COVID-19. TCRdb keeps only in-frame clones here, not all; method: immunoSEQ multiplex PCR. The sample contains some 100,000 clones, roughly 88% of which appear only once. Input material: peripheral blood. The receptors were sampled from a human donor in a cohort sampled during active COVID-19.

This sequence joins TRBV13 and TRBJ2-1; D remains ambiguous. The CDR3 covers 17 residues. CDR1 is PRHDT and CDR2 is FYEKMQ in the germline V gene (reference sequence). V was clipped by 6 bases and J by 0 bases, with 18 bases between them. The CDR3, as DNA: TGTGCCAGCAGGAAGACAATCGGAAAGAGCTCCTACAATGAGCAGTTCTTC. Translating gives CASRKTIGKSSYNEQFF. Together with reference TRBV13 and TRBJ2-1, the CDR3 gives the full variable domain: AAGVIQSPRHLIKEKRETATLKCYPIPRHDTVYWYQQGPGQDPQFLISFYEKMQSDKGSIPDRFSAQQFSDYHSELNMSSLELGDSALYFCASRKTIGKSSYNEQFFGPGTRLTVL.

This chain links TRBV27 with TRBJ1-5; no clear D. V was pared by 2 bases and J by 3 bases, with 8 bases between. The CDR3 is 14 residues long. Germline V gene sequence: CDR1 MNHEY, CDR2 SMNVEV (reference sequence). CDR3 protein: CASSLRRDNQPQHF. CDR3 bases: TGTGCCAGCAGTTTAAGGAGGGACAATCAGCCCCAGCATTTT.

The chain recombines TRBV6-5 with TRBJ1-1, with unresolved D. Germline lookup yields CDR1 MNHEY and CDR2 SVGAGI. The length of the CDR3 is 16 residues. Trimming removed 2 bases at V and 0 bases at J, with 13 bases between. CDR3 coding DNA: TGTGCCAGCAGTTACGCGGCACTCTCCATGAACACTGAAGCTTTCTTT. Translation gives CASSYAALSMNTEAFF.

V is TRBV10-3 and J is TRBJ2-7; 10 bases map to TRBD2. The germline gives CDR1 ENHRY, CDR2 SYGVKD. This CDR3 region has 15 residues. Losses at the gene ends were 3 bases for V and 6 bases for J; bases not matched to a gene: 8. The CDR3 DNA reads TGTGCCATCAGTGAAAGGCTAGCGGGGGAACTCGAGCAGTACTTC. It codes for CAISERLAGELEQYF.

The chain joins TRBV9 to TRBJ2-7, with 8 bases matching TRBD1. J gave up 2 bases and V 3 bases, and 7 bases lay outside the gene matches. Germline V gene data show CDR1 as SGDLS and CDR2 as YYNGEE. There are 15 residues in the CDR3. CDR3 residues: CASSGGTGGPYEQYF. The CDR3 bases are TGTGCCAGCAGCGGGGGGACAGGCGGACCCTACGAGCAGTACTTC.

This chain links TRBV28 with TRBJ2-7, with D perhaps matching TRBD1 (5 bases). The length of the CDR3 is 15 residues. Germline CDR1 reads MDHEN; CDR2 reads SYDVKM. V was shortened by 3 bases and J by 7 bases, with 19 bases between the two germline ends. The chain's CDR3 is CASSFPGAFGREQYF. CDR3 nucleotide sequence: TGTGCCAGCAGTTTCCCTGGGGCTTTCGGACGGGAGCAGTACTTC.

Here the CDR3 reads CASSPQVAGELFF. In nucleotides, the CDR3 is TGTGCCAGCTCACCGCAGGTCGCCGGGGAGCTGTTTTTT. The rearrangement uses TRBV18 and TRBJ2-2; D unresolved. Deletions cut 3 bases from V and 6 bases from J, with 8 bases between. CDR1 is KGHSH, CDR2 LQKENI, per germline. This CDR3 has 13 residues.

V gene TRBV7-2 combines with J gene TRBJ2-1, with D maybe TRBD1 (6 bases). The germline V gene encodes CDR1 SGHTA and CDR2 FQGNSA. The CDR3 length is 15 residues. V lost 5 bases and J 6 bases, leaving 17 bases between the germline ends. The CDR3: CASSVGTRGSNEQFF. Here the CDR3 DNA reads TGTGCCAGCAGCGTAGGAACCAGGGGTTCCAATGAGCAGTTCTTC.

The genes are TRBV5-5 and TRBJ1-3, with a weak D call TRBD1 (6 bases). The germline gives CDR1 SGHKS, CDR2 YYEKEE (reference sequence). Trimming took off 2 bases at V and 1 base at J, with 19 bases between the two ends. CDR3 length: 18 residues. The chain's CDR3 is CASSFRRDNILSGNTIYF. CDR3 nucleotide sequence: TGTGCCAGCAGCTTCCGCCGGGACAATATCTTATCTGGAAACACCATATATTTT.

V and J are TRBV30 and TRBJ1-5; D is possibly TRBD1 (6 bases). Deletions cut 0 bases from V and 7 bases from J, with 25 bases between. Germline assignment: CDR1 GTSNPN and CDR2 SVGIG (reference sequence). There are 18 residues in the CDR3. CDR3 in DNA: TGTGCCTGGAGTGTGCACAAGGGAGACTCCAGGGGAAGGCAGCCCCAGCATTTT. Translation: CAWSVHKGDSRGRQPQHF.

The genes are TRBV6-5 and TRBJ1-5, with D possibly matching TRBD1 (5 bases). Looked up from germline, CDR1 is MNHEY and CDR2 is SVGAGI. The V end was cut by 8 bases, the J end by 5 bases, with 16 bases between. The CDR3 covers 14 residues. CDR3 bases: TGTGCCAGCCTAGCGGACACGGCTTATCAGCCCCAGCATTTT. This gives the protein CASLADTAYQPQHF.

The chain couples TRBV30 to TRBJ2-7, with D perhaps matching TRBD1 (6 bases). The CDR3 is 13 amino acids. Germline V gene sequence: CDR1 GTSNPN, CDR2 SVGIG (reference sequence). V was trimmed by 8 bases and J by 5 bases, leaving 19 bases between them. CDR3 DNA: TGTGCCGGGGTAACAGGGAATCAACACGAGCAGTACTTC. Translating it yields CAGVTGNQHEQYF.

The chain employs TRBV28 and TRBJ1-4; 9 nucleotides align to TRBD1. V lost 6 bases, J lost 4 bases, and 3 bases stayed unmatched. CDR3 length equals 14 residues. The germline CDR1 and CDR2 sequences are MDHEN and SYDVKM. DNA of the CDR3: TGTGCCAGCAGCGACAGGGGGGATAATGAAAAACTGTTTTTT. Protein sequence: CASSDRGDNEKLFF.

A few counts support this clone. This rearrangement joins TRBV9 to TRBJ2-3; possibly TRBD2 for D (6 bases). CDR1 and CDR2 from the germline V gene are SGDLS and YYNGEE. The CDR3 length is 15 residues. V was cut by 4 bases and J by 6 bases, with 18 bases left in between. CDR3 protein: CASSNKGAGFDTQYF. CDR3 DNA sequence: TGTGCCAGCAGCAACAAAGGGGCGGGATTTGATACGCAGTATTTT.

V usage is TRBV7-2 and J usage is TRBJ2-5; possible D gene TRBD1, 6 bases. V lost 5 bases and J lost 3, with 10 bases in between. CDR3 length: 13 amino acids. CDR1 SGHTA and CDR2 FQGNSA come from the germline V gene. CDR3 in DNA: TGTGCCAGCAGCACTCCAGGGGAAGAGACCCAGTACTTC. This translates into CASSTPGEETQYF.

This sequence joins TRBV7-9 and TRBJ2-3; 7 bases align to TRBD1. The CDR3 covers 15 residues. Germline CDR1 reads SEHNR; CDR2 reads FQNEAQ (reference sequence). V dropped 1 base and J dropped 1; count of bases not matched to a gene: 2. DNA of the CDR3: TGTGCCAGCAGCTTAGTTGGACAGGGCACAGATACGCAGTATTTT. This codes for CASSLVGQGTDTQYF.

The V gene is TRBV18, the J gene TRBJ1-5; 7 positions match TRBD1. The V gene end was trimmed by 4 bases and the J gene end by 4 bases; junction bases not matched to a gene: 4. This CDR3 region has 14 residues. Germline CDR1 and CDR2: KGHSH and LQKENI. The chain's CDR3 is CASSQGAGNQPQHF. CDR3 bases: TGTGCCAGCTCACAGGGGGCTGGGAATCAGCCCCAGCATTTT.

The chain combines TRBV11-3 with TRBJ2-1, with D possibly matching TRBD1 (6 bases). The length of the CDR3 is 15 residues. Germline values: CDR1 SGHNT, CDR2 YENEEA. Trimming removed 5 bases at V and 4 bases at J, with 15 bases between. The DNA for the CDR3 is TGTGCCAGCAGCACCGGGACACACCCTTACAATGAGCAGTTCTTC. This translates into CASSTGTHPYNEQFF.

CDR3 protein: CASSSGIGSNQPQHF. CDR3 nucleotide sequence: TGTGCCAGTAGTTCCGGGATCGGGAGCAATCAGCCCCAGCATTTT. The chain recombines TRBV19 with TRBJ1-5; unclear D gene. The V end lost 5 bases, the J end lost 1 base, and 12 bases lay between the germline ends. Germline-derived CDR1 and CDR2 are LNHDA and SQIVND (reference sequence). This CDR3 has 15 amino acids.

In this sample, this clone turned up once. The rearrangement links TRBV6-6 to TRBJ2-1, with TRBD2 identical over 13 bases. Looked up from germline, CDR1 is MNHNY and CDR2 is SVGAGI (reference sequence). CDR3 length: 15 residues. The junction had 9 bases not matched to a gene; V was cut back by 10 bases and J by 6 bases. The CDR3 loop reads CATRTSGSTLNEQFF. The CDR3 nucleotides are TGTGCCACCCGGACTAGCGGGAGCACCCTCAATGAGCAGTTCTTC.

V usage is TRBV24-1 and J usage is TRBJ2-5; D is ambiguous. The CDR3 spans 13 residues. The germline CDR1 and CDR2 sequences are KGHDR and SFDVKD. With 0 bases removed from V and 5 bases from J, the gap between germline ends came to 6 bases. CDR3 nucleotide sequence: TGTGCCACCAGTGATTTGCAGGCGGAGACCCAGTACTTC. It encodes CATSDLQAETQYF.

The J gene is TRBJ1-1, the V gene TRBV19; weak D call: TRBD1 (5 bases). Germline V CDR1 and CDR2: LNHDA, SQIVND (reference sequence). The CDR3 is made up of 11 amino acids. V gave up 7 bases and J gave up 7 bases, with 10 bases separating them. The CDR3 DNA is TGTGCCAGTAATGTTAGGGGTGAAGCTTTCTTT. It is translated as CASNVRGEAFF.

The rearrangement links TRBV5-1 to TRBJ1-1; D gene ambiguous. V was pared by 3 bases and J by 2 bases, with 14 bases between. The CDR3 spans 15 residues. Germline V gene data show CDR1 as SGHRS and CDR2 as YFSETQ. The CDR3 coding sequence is TGCGCCAGCAGCTCCCACACCGGGATTAACACTGAAGCTTTCTTT. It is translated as CASSSHTGINTEAFF. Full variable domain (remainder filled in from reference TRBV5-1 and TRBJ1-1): KAGVTQTPRYLIKTRGQQVTLSCSPISGHRSVSWYQQTPGQGLQFLFEYFSETQRNKGNFPGRFSGRQFSNSRSEMNVSTLELGDSALYLCASSSHTGINTEAFFGQGTRLTVV.

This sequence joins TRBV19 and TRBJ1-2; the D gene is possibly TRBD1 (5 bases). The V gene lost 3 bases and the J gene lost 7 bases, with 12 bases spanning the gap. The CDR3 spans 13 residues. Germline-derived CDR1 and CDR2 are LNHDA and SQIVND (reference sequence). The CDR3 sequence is CASSMKGDRGYTF. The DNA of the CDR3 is TGTGCCAGTAGTATGAAAGGGGATCGTGGCTACACCTTC.

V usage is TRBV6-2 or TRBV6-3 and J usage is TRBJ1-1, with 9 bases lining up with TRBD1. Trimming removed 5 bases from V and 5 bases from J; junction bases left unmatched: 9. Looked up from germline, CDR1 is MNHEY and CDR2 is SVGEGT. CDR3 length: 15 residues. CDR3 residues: CASSRTGGVKTEAFF. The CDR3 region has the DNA TGTGCCAGCAGTCGTACAGGGGGCGTAAAAACTGAAGCTTTCTTT.

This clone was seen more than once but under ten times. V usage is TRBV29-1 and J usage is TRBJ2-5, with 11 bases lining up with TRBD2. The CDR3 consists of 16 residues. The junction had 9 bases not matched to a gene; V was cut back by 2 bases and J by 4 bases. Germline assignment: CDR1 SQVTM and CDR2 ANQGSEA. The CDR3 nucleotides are TGCAGCGTTGAATATACTAGCGGGAGTTTGAGAGAGACCCAGTACTTC. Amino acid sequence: CSVEYTSGSLRETQYF.

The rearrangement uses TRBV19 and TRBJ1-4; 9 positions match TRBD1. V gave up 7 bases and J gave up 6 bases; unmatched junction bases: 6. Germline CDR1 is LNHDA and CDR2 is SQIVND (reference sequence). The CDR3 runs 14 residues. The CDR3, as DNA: TGTGCCAGTAAAACAGGGGGCAGGGATGAAAAACTGTTTTTT. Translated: CASKTGGRDEKLFF.

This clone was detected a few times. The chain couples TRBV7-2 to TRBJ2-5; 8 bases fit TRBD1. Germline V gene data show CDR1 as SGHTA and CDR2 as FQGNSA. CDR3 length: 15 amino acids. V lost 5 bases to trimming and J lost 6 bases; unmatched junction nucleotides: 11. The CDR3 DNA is TGTGCCAGCAGCCTAGGACAGGGAAGTTTGAAGACCCAGTACTTC. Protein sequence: CASSLGQGSLKTQYF.

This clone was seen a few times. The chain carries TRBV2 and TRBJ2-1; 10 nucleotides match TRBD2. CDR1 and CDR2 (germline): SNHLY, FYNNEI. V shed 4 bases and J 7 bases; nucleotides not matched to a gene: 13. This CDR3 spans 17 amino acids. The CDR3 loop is CASSGGRLAGVHNEQFF. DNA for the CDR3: TGTGCCAGCAGTGGAGGCCGACTAGCGGGCGTACATAATGAGCAGTTCTTC.